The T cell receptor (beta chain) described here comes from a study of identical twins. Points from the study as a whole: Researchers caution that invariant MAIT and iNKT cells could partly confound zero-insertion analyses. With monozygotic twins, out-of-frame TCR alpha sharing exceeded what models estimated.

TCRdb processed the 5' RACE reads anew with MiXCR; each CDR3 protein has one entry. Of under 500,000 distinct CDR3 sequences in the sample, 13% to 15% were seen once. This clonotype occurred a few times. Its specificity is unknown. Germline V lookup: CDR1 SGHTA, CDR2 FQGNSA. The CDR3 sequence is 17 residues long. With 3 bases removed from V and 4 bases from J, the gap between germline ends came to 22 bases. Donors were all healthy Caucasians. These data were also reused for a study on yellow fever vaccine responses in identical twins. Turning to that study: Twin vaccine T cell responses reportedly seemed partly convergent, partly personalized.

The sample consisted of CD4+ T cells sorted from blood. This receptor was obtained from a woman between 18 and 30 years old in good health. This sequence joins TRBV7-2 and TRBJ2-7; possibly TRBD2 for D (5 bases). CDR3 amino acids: CASSFTVGLARPYEQYF. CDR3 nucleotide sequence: TGTGCCAGCAGCTTTACGGTAGGGCTAGCTCGTCCGTACGAGCAGTACTTC.